Below, one T cell receptor (beta chain) is given with its context. The antigen remains unidentified. This sample was included in a study of cytomegalovirus exposure and HLA in healthy donors. Regarding the study as a whole: A few of the chains that were CMV-associated were confirmed in vitro to be specific for CMV antigens. The classifier was said to identify cytomegalovirus status with high specificity and sensitivity. Some TCR beta chains (more than 150 of them) were listed as cytomegalovirus-associated.

There are 15 residues in the CDR3. V was pared by 3 bases and J by 3 bases, with 2 bases of the junction left unmatched. Germline V gene lookup returns CDR1 WNHNN and CDR2 SYGVQD (reference sequence). Separate from the roughly 710-subject first cohort, the roughly 120-subject validation cohort was the one that the donors belonged to. Clones were read by immunoSEQ multiplex PCR, and TCRdb kept only the in-frame ones, dropping some. The profile shows a few hundred thousand clones, roughly 86% of them singletons. The TCR was taken from a man aged 25-45 years in good health and CMV-seronegative. Sequenced material: PBMCs. The chain employs TRBV10-1 and TRBJ2-2; 9 nucleotides agree with TRBD1. The CDR3 nucleotides read TGCGCCAGCAGTGACGGGGACAGGGACACCGGGGAGCTGTTTTTT. Its translation: CASSDGDRDTGELFF.